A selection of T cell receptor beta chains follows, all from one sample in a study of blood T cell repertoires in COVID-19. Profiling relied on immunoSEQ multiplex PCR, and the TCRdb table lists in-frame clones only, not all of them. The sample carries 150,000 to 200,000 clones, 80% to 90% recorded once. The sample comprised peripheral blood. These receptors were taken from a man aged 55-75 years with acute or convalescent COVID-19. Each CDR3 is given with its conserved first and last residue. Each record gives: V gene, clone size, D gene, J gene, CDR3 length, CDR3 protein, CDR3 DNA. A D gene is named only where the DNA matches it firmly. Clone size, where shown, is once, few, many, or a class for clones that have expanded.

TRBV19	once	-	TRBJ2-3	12	CASSRTGFTQYF	TGTGCCAGTAGTAGAACAGGGTTTACGCAGTATTTT
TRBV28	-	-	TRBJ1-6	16	CASRTLGQTHNSPLHF	TGTGCCAGCAGGACCTTAGGACAGACCCATAATTCACCCCTCCACTTT
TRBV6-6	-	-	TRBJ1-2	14	CASSQLHNNYGYTF	TGTGCCAGCAGCCAGTTACATAATAACTATGGCTACACCTTC
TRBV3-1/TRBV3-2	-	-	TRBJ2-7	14	CASSQGTPSYEQYF	TGTGCCAGCAGCCAGGGGACACCCTCCTACGAGCAGTACTTC
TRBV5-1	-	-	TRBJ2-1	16	CASSSRPRGGYDEQFF	TGCGCCAGCAGCTCGAGACCCCGAGGAGGGTACGATGAGCAGTTCTTC
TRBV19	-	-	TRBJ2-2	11	CASSASGELFF	TGTGCCAGTAGTGCCAGCGGGGAGCTGTTTTTT
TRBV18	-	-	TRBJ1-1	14	CASSPLQGRTEAFF	TGTGCCAGCTCACCGCTGCAGGGTCGGACTGAAGCTTTCTTT
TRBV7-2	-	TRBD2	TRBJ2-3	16	CASSLATSGRWDTQYF	TGTGCCAGCAGCTTAGCGACTAGCGGGAGGTGGGATACGCAGTATTTT
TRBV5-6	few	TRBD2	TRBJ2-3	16	CASSYMTSGTPDTQYF	TGTGCCAGCAGCTATATGACTAGCGGGACTCCAGATACGCAGTATTTT
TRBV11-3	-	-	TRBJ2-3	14	CASSPGSGTDTQYF	TGTGCCAGCAGCCCAGGGTCTGGCACAGATACGCAGTATTTT
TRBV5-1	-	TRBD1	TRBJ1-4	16	CASSLVGTGGAEKLFF	TGCGCCAGCAGCTTGGTGGGGACAGGGGGCGCGGAAAAACTGTTTTTT
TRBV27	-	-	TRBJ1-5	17	CASSYPRVRVGNQPQHF	TGTGCCAGCAGTTACCCCAGGGTACGGGTAGGCAATCAGCCCCAGCATTTT
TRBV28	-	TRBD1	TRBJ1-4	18	CASSTLWDRHHVNEKLFF	TGTGCCAGCAGTACACTGTGGGACAGGCACCACGTTAATGAAAAACTGTTTTTT
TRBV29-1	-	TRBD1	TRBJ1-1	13	CSVQGQKNTEAFF	TGCAGCGTGCAGGGACAGAAGAACACTGAAGCTTTCTTT
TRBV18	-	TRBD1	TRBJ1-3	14	CASTDRGTGNTIYF	TGTGCCAGCACGGACAGGGGGACGGGAAACACCATATATTTT
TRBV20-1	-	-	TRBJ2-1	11	CSARGSVEQFF	TGCAGTGCTAGAGGCTCAGTAGAGCAGTTCTTC
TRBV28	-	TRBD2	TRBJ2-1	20	CASSLSFGLVREGAYNEQFF	TGTGCCAGCAGTTTAAGCTTCGGCCTTGTGCGGGAGGGCGCCTACAATGAGCAGTTCTTC
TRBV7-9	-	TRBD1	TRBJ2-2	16	CASSINRGSNTGELFF	TGTGCCAGCAGCATCAACAGGGGATCGAACACCGGGGAGCTGTTTTTT
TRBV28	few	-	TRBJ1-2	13	CASSLQRDYGYTF	TGTGCCAGCAGTTTACAACGGGACTATGGCTACACCTTC
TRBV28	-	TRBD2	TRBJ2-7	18	CASSRSPGLGASGYEQYF	TGTGCCAGCAGTCGCAGCCCCGGACTAGGGGCATCTGGGTACGAGCAGTACTTC
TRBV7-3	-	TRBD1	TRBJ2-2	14	CASSPGQASGELFF	TGTGCCAGCAGCCCGGGACAGGCTTCCGGGGAGCTGTTTTTT
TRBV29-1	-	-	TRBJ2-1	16	CSVAAPSASSYNEQFF	TGCAGCGTAGCGGCCCCATCGGCGAGCTCCTACAATGAGCAGTTCTTC
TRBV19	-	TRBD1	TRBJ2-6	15	CASRRQGFGANVLTF	TGTGCCAGTCGACGACAGGGTTTTGGGGCCAACGTCCTGACTTTC
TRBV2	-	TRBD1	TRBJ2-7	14	CASSGGQGSYEQYF	TGTGCCAGCAGTGGCGGACAGGGCTCCTACGAGCAGTACTTC
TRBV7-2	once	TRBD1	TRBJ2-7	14	CASSLRQGAYEQYF	TGTGCCAGCAGCTTACGACAGGGGGCGTACGAGCAGTACTTC
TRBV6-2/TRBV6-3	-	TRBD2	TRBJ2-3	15	CASSYVAGVADTQYF	TGTGCCAGCAGTTACGTGGCGGGAGTGGCAGATACGCAGTATTTT
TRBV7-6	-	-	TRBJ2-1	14	CASSLDPSYNEQFF	TGTGCCAGCAGCTTAGATCCTAGTTACAATGAGCAGTTCTTC
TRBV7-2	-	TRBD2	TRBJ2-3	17	CASSPGTRSARTDTQYF	TGTGCCAGCAGCCCAGGGACTAGGAGTGCTCGGACAGATACGCAGTATTTT
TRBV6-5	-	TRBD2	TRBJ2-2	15	CASNGLAENTGELFF	TGTGCCAGCAACGGACTAGCGGAGAACACCGGGGAGCTGTTTTTT
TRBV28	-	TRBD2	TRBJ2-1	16	CASTVGGLAGGSEQFF	TGTGCCAGCACCGTAGGGGGGCTAGCGGGAGGAAGTGAGCAGTTCTTC
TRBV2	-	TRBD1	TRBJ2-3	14	CASSRTGGTDTQYF	TGTGCCAGCAGTAGGACAGGGGGTACGGATACGCAGTATTTT
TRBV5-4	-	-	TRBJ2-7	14	CASSLGQVPYEQYF	TGTGCCAGCAGCTTGGGGCAGGTACCCTACGAGCAGTACTTC
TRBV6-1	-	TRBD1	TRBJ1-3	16	CASSGQGPNSGNTIYF	TGTGCCAGCAGTGGACAGGGTCCGAACTCTGGAAACACCATATATTTT
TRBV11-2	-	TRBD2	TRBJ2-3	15	CASSRLAGVPDTQYF	TGTGCCAGCAGCAGACTAGCGGGAGTCCCCGATACGCAGTATTTT
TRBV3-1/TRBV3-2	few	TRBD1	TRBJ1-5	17	CASSKSGTGTLNQPQHF	TGTGCCAGCAGCAAATCCGGGACAGGGACCCTCAATCAGCCCCAGCATTTT
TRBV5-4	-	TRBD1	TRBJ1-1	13	CASTRQGNTEAFF	TGTGCCAGCACCCGACAGGGGAACACTGAAGCTTTCTTT
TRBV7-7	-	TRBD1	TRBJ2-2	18	CASSLGGTGVLETGELFF	TGTGCTAGCAGCTTAGGCGGGACAGGGGTGTTGGAGACCGGGGAGCTGTTTTTT
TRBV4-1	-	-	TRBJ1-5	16	CASRAVGAGGNQPQHF	TGCGCCAGCAGGGCCGTGGGGGCTGGGGGCAATCAGCCCCAGCATTTT
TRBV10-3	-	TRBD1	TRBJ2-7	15	CAISEPGQGWDEQYF	TGTGCCATCAGTGAGCCGGGACAGGGATGGGACGAGCAGTACTTC
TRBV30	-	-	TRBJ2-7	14	CAWSLGARPYEQYF	TGTGCCTGGAGCCTTGGGGCGAGACCCTACGAGCAGTACTTC
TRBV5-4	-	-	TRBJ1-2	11	CASTPGWGYTF	TGTGCCAGCACGCCCGGGTGGGGCTACACCTTC
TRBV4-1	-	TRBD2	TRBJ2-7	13	CASSQDNGRARYF	TGCGCCAGCAGCCAAGATAACGGGAGGGCTCGGTACTTC
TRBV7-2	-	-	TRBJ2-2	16	CASSLVAVPNTGELFF	TGTGCCAGCAGCTTAGTGGCGGTGCCGAACACCGGGGAGCTGTTTTTT
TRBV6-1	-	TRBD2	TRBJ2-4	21	CASSEWASGRVGDSAKNIQYF	TGTGCCAGCAGTGAATGGGCTAGCGGGAGGGTGGGGGATTCGGCCAAAAACATTCAGTACTTC
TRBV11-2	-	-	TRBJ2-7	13	CASSLGAPYEQYF	TGTGCCAGCAGCTTGGGGGCCCCCTACGAGCAGTACTTC
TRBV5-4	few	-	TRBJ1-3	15	CASSQGTTSGNTIYF	TGTGCCAGCAGCCAAGGGACAACCTCTGGAAACACCATATATTTT
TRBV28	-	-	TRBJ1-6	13	CASSPTGDSPLHF	TGTGCCAGCAGCCCAACGGGGGATTCACCCCTCCACTTT
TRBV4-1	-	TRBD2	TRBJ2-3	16	CASSQDPGRAGDTQYF	TGCGCCAGCAGCCAAGACCCCGGGAGGGCCGGAGATACGCAGTATTTT
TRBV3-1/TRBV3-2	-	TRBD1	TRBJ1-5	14	CASSQGTGSQPQHF	TGTGCCAGCAGCCAGGGGACAGGGAGTCAGCCCCAGCATTTT
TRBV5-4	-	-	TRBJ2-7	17	CASSPLSGRDPPYEQYF	TGTGCCAGCAGCCCGTTAAGTGGCCGGGATCCTCCCTACGAGCAGTACTTC
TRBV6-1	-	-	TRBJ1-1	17	CASSEDGVGTLNTEAFF	TGTGCCAGCAGTGAAGACGGGGTAGGCACCCTTAACACTGAAGCTTTCTTT